This T cell receptor (beta chain) appears in the sequencing data of a study of cytomegalovirus exposure and HLA in healthy donors. The germline CDR1 and CDR2 sequences are MNHEY and SMNVEV (reference sequence). CDR3 length: 15 amino acids. V lost 3 bases, J lost 7 bases, and 16 bases lay in between. The study, taken as a whole, reports: A few CMV-associated chains proved CMV antigen-specific in vitro. Per a later analysis, 15,000 to 20,000 TCR beta sequences showed association with HLA alleles at 0.05 false discovery rate.

Notes on this clone: Antigen: not known.

PCR primers comprised 60 Vbeta and 13 Jbeta primers. Some clones are missing from TCRdb's copy, which holds only in-frame ones; the method was immunoSEQ multiplex PCR. In the table there are around 130,000 clones, roughly 84% of which are singletons. Material for sequencing was PBMCs. The rearrangement links TRBV27 to TRBJ2-1, with D perhaps TRBD2 (6 bases). The origin of this receptor is a boy between 10 and 17 years old in good health and CMV-seronegative. The CDR3 DNA reads as TGTGCCAGCAGTTTTCTAGGAGGGTCCCGTAATGAGCAGTTCTTC. This gives the protein CASSFLGGSRNEQFF.